These 25 T cell receptor beta chains originate from one sample sequenced in a study of beta chain features in type 1 diabetes. cDNA synthesis used the whole RNA isolate, giving expressed TCRB sequences. Libraries were prepared by immunoSEQ multiplex PCR; TCRdb keeps only in-frame clonotypes and omits some of them. The sample consists of about 260,000 clones, around 21% of them appearing once. Antigens of these TCRs are unknown. Study results and limitations: All four CD4+ subsets of Type 1 diabetes patients contained TCRB CDR3s that were moderately but significantly shorter.

Sequenced input: naive CD4+ T cells from blood. Source of these receptors: a woman aged 35 to 49 with type 1 diabetes.

The V gene is TRBV7-8, the J gene TRBJ2-7; D is perhaps TRBD2 (5 bases). Trimming took off 1 base at V and 7 bases at J, with 11 bases between the two ends. Germline assignment: CDR1 SGHVS and CDR2 FQNEAQ. This CDR3 spans 13 amino acids. The CDR3 here is CASSLGRTQEQYF. In DNA form, the CDR3 reads TGTGCCAGCAGCTTAGGGCGGACTCAAGAGCAGTACTTC.

The V call is TRBV7-2, the J call TRBJ1-1, with 8 bases aligning to TRBD1. The CDR3 totals 14 residues. J lost 4 bases, V lost 3 bases, and 4 bases had no gene match. CDR1 is SGHTA, CDR2 FQGNSA, per germline. CDR3 bases: TGTGCCAGCAGCTTTAATACAGGGGGCACTGAAGCTTTCTTT. Translation: CASSFNTGGTEAFF.

This clone came up a few times. The chain combines TRBV10-3 with TRBJ2-5, with 8 bases lining up with TRBD2. V lost 3 bases, J lost 5 bases, and 8 bases stayed unmatched. CDR3 length: 15 amino acids. Per the germline V gene, CDR1 is ENHRY and CDR2 is SYGVKD. For the CDR3, the DNA is TGTGCCATCAGTGACGAGGAAGCGGGAGAGGAGACCCAGTACTTC. This translates into CAISDEEAGEETQYF.

This clone was observed a handful of times. The chain couples TRBV4-2 to TRBJ2-1, with a weak D call TRBD1 (6 bases). V was cut by 5 bases and J by 5 bases, with 13 bases left in between. The CDR3 runs 14 residues. CDR1 is LGHNA, CDR2 YNFKEQ, per germline. CDR3 bases: TGTGCCAGCAGCGATCAACAGGGAAACAATGAGCAGTTCTTC. Its translation is CASSDQQGNNEQFF.

This rearrangement joins TRBV14 to TRBJ2-7; TRBD2 matches 14 bases. In germline, CDR1 is SGHDN, CDR2 FVKESK. V shed 4 bases, J shed 3 bases, and the junction held 2 bases outside the gene matches. This CDR3 is 15 amino acids long. This chain's CDR3 is CASSRGTSGSYEQYF. The CDR3, as DNA: TGTGCCAGCAGCCGGGGGACTAGCGGGAGCTACGAGCAGTACTTC.

This chain uses TRBV5-1 with TRBJ2-1; D unresolved. Germline values: CDR1 SGHRS, CDR2 YFSETQ. There are 11 residues in the CDR3. Trimming took off 0 bases at V and 14 bases at J, with 9 bases between the two ends. CDR3 nucleotides: TGCGCCAGCAGCTTGGGAGGATTAGAGTTCTTC. Translation gives CASSLGGLEFF.

The count of this clone is one. The chain couples TRBV5-4 to TRBJ2-1, with TRBD1 identical over 8 bases. Trimming removed 0 bases from V and 4 bases from J; junction bases left unmatched: 3. Per germline, CDR1 SGHNT and CDR2 YYREEE (reference sequence). The length of the CDR3 is 15 residues. CDR3 in DNA: TGTGCCAGCAGCTTGGAGGACAGGGCTTACAATGAGCAGTTCTTC. Its translation: CASSLEDRAYNEQFF.

The rearrangement joins TRBV19 to TRBJ1-2, with TRBD1 matching 8 bases. The CDR3 runs to 17 residues. V was pared by 0 bases and J by 3 bases, with 9 bases of the junction left unmatched. Germline CDR1 LNHDA, CDR2 SQIVND (reference sequence). This chain's CDR3 is CASSIDRQGAKYYGYTF. CDR3 coding DNA: TGTGCCAGTAGTATAGATCGGCAGGGGGCGAAATACTATGGCTACACCTTC.

The chain carries TRBV7-2 and TRBJ2-3; D unclear. Germline V gene lookup returns CDR1 SGHTA and CDR2 FQGNSA. Between the trimmed V and J ends, which lost 6 bases and 3 bases, there was a span of 13 bases. This CDR3 has 14 residues. DNA of the CDR3: TGTGCCAGCAGTCCCGATACCGGGACAGATACGCAGTATTTT. This sequence encodes CASSPDTGTDTQYF.

The chain joins TRBV6-5 to TRBJ1-5; a possible D gene is TRBD1 (5 bases). V lost 6 bases, J lost 5 bases, and 11 bases lay in between. The CDR3 length is 13 residues. Germline V gene sequence: CDR1 MNHEY, CDR2 SVGAGI. Written as DNA, the CDR3 is TGTGCCAGCAGACCCGACAGAGATCAGCCCCAGCATTTT. It is translated as CASRPDRDQPQHF.

DNA for the CDR3: TGTGCCAGCAGTGACGGTCTAGCGGGAGGAGAGACCCAGTACTTC. The encoded protein is CASSDGLAGGETQYF. This chain uses TRBV2 with TRBJ2-5, with 11 bases aligning to TRBD2. The germline gives CDR1 SNHLY, CDR2 FYNNEI. The CDR3 has 15 amino acids. The ends lost 3 bases at V and 4 bases at J; junction bases unmatched: 4.

The V and J genes are TRBV7-2 and TRBJ2-2, with a tentative D call TRBD1 (5 bases). The CDR3 extends over 15 amino acids. Looked up from germline, CDR1 is SGHTA and CDR2 is FQGNSA. V lost 5 bases and J lost 6, with 16 bases in between. In nucleotides, the CDR3 is TGTGCCAGCAGCAATTCCCCAGGGTGGGCCGGGGAGCTGTTTTTT. The encoded protein is CASSNSPGWAGELFF.

The V gene is TRBV7-2, the J gene TRBJ2-7, with unresolved D. Germline values: CDR1 SGHTA, CDR2 FQGNSA. V was shortened by 1 base and J by 3 bases, with 4 bases between the two germline ends. The CDR3 runs 12 residues. Here the CDR3 reads CASSLVDYEQYF. The CDR3 region has the DNA TGTGCCAGCAGCTTAGTAGACTACGAGCAGTACTTC.

This clone showed up just a few times. The V call is TRBV4-3, the J call TRBJ2-5; TRBD1 matches 7 bases. V shed 4 bases and J 5 bases; nucleotides not matched to a gene: 10. The CDR3 has 15 amino acids. From germline, CDR1 is LGHNA and CDR2 YSLEER. DNA for the CDR3: TGCGCCAGCAGCCTCATACGAGGGGGCAGGGAGACCCAGTACTTC. Translating gives CASSLIRGGRETQYF.

The chain uses TRBV4-1 and TRBJ1-2; D unresolved. The V end was cut by 1 base, the J end by 1 base, with 7 bases between. From germline, CDR1 is MGHRA and CDR2 YSYEKL. This CDR3 comprises 14 residues. The CDR3 here is CASSQGAFNYGYTF. For the CDR3, the DNA is TGCGCCAGCAGCCAAGGCGCTTTTAACTATGGCTACACCTTC.

V and J are TRBV2 and TRBJ2-1, with a weak D call TRBD2 (6 bases). The length of the CDR3 is 16 residues. Germline CDR1 SNHLY, CDR2 FYNNEI. Trimming removed 6 bases at V and 2 bases at J, with 17 bases between. The CDR3 region is CASSGSGRATYNEQFF. For the CDR3, the DNA is TGTGCCAGCAGCGGGAGCGGCAGGGCAACCTACAATGAGCAGTTCTTC.

This clone has a handful of counts. J is TRBJ1-1 and V is TRBV5-4, with 7 bases aligning to TRBD1. The CDR3 extends over 15 amino acids. The J segment lost 6 bases and the V segment lost 4 bases, leaving 12 bases of the junction unmatched. The germline V gene has CDR1 SGHNT and CDR2 YYREEE (reference sequence). CDR3 region: CASSQDRARLAEAFF. The CDR3, as DNA: TGTGCCAGCAGCCAAGACAGGGCCCGTCTGGCTGAAGCTTTCTTT.

V and J are TRBV5-1 and TRBJ2-1; weak D call: TRBD2 (6 bases). This CDR3 has 14 residues. Germline V CDR1 and CDR2: SGHRS, YFSETQ. Trimming took 4 bases from V and 7 from J, leaving 15 bases between them. In DNA form, the CDR3 reads TGCGCCAGCAGCCTATTCGCGGGACCTAATGAGCAGTTCTTC. This encodes CASSLFAGPNEQFF.

The chain uses TRBV5-4 and TRBJ2-3, with 9 bases fitting TRBD1. The germline gives CDR1 SGHNT, CDR2 YYREEE (reference sequence). This CDR3 is 13 amino acids long. Losses at the gene ends were 2 bases for V and 9 bases for J; bases not matched to a gene: 4. The CDR3 DNA reads as TGTGCCAGCAGCTTTGCACAGGGGGCGACGCAGTATTTT. Translating it yields CASSFAQGATQYF.

This clone was counted a few times. V usage is TRBV7-9 and J usage is TRBJ2-3; no clear D gene. Germline-derived CDR1 and CDR2 are SEHNR and FQNEAQ (reference sequence). V shed 5 bases and J shed 2 bases, with 8 bases lying between them. This CDR3 has 13 amino acids. CDR3 residues: CASSAYNTDTQYF. CDR3 sequence (DNA): TGTGCCAGCAGCGCGTATAACACAGATACGCAGTATTTT.

This chain links TRBV4-3 with TRBJ1-1; a possible D gene is TRBD1 (5 bases). V lost 0 bases and J lost 7, with 15 bases in between. The CDR3 loop spans 15 amino acids. Per germline, CDR1 LGHNA and CDR2 YSLEER. This chain's CDR3 is CASSQDGGGAGEAFF. The CDR3 coding sequence is TGCGCCAGCAGCCAAGATGGGGGAGGAGCGGGTGAAGCTTTCTTT.

This clone was counted only a few times. In nucleotides, the CDR3 is TGTGCCAGCAGCCAAGATGAGGGGGGACAGGCGAAAGCTTTCTTT. It encodes CASSQDEGGQAKAFF. V is TRBV4-2 and J is TRBJ1-1; TRBD1 agrees at 8 bases. The trim removed 0 bases at V and 9 bases at J, leaving 9 bases unmatched. Germline loops: CDR1 LGHNA, CDR2 YNFKEQ. The CDR3 contains 15 residues.

This clone was seen more than once but under ten times. The V call is TRBV30, the J call TRBJ2-1; 9 nucleotides line up with TRBD2. Germline lookup yields CDR1 GTSNPN and CDR2 SVGIG (reference sequence). With V trimmed by 3 bases and J by 4 bases, 19 bases remained unmatched. This CDR3 comprises 19 residues. In nucleotides, the CDR3 is TGTGCCTGGAGGGGAGGTGGAGGGGTAGGCGCGGGAGGGTACAATGAGCAGTTCTTC. Translating it yields CAWRGGGGVGAGGYNEQFF. The entire variable domain, with the rest obtained from reference TRBV30 and TRBJ2-1, is as follows: SQTIHQWPATLVQPVGSPLSLECTVEGTSNPNLYWYRQAAGRGLQLLFYSVGIGQISSEVPQNLSASRPQDRQFILSSKKLLLSDSGFYLCAWRGGGGVGAGGYNEQFFGPGTRLTVL.

This chain connects TRBV10-3 to TRBJ2-7, with TRBD1 matching 8 bases. Germline V gives CDR1 ENHRY, CDR2 SYGVKD. Trimming cost V 6 bases and J 6 bases; bases outside gene matches: 4. The CDR3 is 12 amino acids. Here the CDR3 reads CAISRQGPEQYF. CDR3 nucleotide sequence: TGTGCCATCAGCCGACAGGGGCCCGAGCAGTACTTC.

This chain uses TRBV7-3 with TRBJ2-2; 9 bases line up with TRBD2. The V segment lost 6 bases and the J segment 7 bases; nucleotides outside the gene matches: 9. The germline CDR1 and CDR2 sequences are SGHTA and FQGTGA. The CDR3 totals 15 residues. CDR3 sequence reads: CASRASGIGNGELFF. The CDR3 bases are TGTGCCAGCAGGGCTAGCGGGATAGGAAACGGGGAGCTGTTTTTT.